This T cell receptor beta chain was recorded in a study of beta chain features in type 1 diabetes. Study-level background: When patients were set against healthy donors, age, gender and cell yields were similar.

This clone was observed a handful of times. Its matching antigen is unknown. The authors reverse transcribed all of the isolated RNA, so sequencing captured expressed TCRB transcripts. Libraries were prepared by immunoSEQ multiplex PCR; TCRdb keeps only in-frame clonotypes and omits some of them. The table shows hundreds of thousands of clones, with over 12% occurring only once. CDR1 and CDR2 from the germline V gene are SGHTA and FQGNSA. The CDR3 consists of 15 residues. V lost 2 bases and J lost 3; bases outside the gene matches: 2. Study findings and constraints: Sampled from patients, naive, central memory and Treg TCRB repertoires appeared more similar than those sampled from healthy donors. Significant though moderate, a shortening of TCRB CDR3s appeared in all four CD4+ subsets of Type 1 diabetes patients. Insertion counts at VDJ junctions were lower in type 1 diabetes patients, who also showed more deletions there.

The TCR sequence derives from a man between 18 and 35 years old with type 1 diabetes. What was sequenced was naive CD4+ T cells from blood. The J gene is TRBJ2-7, the V gene TRBV7-2, with 12 bases fitting TRBD2. The CDR3 loop reads CASSLPGLAGYEQYF. The CDR3 DNA is TGTGCCAGCAGCTTACCGGGACTAGCGGGCTACGAGCAGTACTTC.